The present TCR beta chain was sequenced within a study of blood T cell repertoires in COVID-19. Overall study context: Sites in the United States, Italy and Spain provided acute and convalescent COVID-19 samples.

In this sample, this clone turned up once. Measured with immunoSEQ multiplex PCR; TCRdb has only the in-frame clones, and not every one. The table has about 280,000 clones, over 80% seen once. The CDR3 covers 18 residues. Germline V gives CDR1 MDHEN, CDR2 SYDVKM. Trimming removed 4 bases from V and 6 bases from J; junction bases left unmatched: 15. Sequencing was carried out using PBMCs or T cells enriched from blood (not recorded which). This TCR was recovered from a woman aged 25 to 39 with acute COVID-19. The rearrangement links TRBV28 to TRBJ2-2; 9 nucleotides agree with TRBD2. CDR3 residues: CASSYLAGGPRVSGELFF. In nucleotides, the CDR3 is TGTGCCAGCAGTTATCTGGCGGGAGGGCCTCGGGTGTCCGGGGAGCTGTTTTTT.